This T cell receptor beta chain was recorded in a study of T-cell memory formation after mild COVID-19. Study-wide context: The TCR clusters were mostly specific to one donor. Study findings and constraints: The study detected some responding clones in pre-infection memory, suggesting cross-reactive memory joined.

It was 5'RACE with constant-segment primers that produced the TCR alpha and TCR beta cDNA libraries, which carried sample barcodes and UMIs. TCRdb ran MiXCR on the 5' RACE reads and lists one entry per CDR3 protein. This sample has approximately 60,000 distinct CDR3 sequences; roughly 10% occur once, and the top ten carry approximately 1.1%. The CDR3 extends over 16 amino acids. Per germline, CDR1 SGHVS and CDR2 FQNEAQ. Losses at the gene ends were 0 bases for V and 6 bases for J; bases not matched to a gene: 7. A remark on this clonotype: Antigen unknown.

This chain joins TRBV7-8 and TRBJ2-1; 8 bases are a match to TRBD1. The sequencing input was PBMCs or a T cell subset sorted from them (not recorded which). The TCR was taken from a man younger than 35 who had mild COVID-19 (a few samples of this study predate the infection). Cell type and time point are not known. CDR3 loop: CASSLAYRGAGNEQFF. The CDR3, as DNA: TGTGCCAGCAGCTTAGCGTACAGGGGGGCGGGCAATGAGCAGTTCTTC.